This T cell receptor beta chain was recorded in a study of blood T cell repertoires in COVID-19. CDR1 and CDR2 (germline): LGHDT, YNNKEL (reference sequence). The CDR3 covers 19 residues. Germline trimming cut 1 base from V and 6 bases from J; bases unmatched to any gene: 15. Data came from immunoSEQ multiplex PCR; TCRdb stores just in-frame clones and leaves some out. The sample includes under 250,000 clones, 65% to 90% seen only once; the top ten take under 14%. This chain connects TRBV3-1 (or the pseudogene TRBV3-2) to TRBJ1-6; 7 bases line up with TRBD1. The sequenced sample was peripheral blood. The sequence came from a man aged 50 to 59 with COVID-19, enrolled during active disease. Here the CDR3 reads CASSQVGRRTGTANSPLHF. The DNA for the CDR3 is TGTGCCAGCAGCCAAGTCGGGCGAAGGACCGGGACAGCTAATTCACCCCTCCACTTT.